These 32 T cell receptor beta chains share one sample of origin, sequenced in a study of CD8 T cells in Susac syndrome. Reverse transcription of roughly 0.45 to 1 ug RNA used random hexamers. One entry per CDR3 protein, called by TCRdb with MiXCR from the immunoSEQ multiplex PCR reads. This sample has 210,000 or so distinct CDR3 sequences, with approximately 94% found just once. Sequenced sample: CD4+ T cells from PBMCs. Receptor source: a human donor with Susac syndrome.

The CDR3 is CASHGQGGGTGELFF. CDR3 bases: TGCGCCAGCCACGGCCAGGGGGGGGGCACCGGGGAGCTGTTTTTT. The V call is TRBV4-1, the J call TRBJ2-2; TRBD1 or TRBD2 may be the D gene (7 bases each). Between the trimmed V and J ends, which lost 8 bases and 4 bases, there was a span of 17 bases. The CDR3 consists of 15 residues. Germline CDR1 reads MGHRA; CDR2 reads YSYEKL.

The chain recombines TRBV7-2 with TRBJ2-1; D possibly matches TRBD1 or TRBD2 (5 bases each). Germline V CDR1 and CDR2: SGHTA, FQGNSA. This CDR3 is 13 amino acids long. V was clipped by 8 bases and J by 9 bases, with 17 bases between them. CDR3 coding DNA: TGTGCCAGCCGTTGGGGACCCCGGGCTGAGCAGTTCTTC. Translating it yields CASRWGPRAEQFF.

The chain links TRBV19 to TRBJ2-4; maybe TRBD1 (6 bases). V lost 5 bases, J lost 6 bases, and 20 bases lay in between. The CDR3 length is 16 residues. Germline CDR1 reads LNHDA; CDR2 reads SQIVND (reference sequence). As DNA, the CDR3 is TGTGCCAGTAGTTCTCCCACAGGGAAAAGGGGAAACATTCAGTACTTC. Translating gives CASSSPTGKRGNIQYF.

The rearrangement uses TRBV30 and TRBJ1-4; D remains ambiguous. The CDR3 has 19 amino acids. V was pared by 2 bases and J by 0 bases, with 22 bases between. Germline lookup yields CDR1 GTSNPN and CDR2 SVGIG (reference sequence). CDR3: CAWSLTRTDSTTTNEKLFF. The CDR3 region has the DNA TGTGCCTGGAGTCTGACGCGGACGGATAGTACTACAACTAATGAAAAACTGTTTTTT. Full variable domain (outside the CDR3, taken from reference TRBV30 and TRBJ1-4): SQTIHQWPATLVQPVGSPLSLECTVEGTSNPNLYWYRQAAGRGLQLLFYSVGIGQISSEVPQNLSASRPQDRQFILSSKKLLLSDSGFYLCAWSLTRTDSTTTNEKLFFGSGTQLSVL.

The V call is TRBV9, the J call TRBJ1-6; D is uncertain. Germline V gene lookup returns CDR1 SGDLS and CDR2 YYNGEE. Trimming shortened V by 0 bases and J by 10 bases, and 11 bases separated the two germline ends. CDR3 size: 14 residues. In nucleotides, the CDR3 is TGTGCCAGCAGCGTAGCGGAGTTTGGCTCACCCCTCCACTTT. Its translation: CASSVAEFGSPLHF.

The gene calls are TRBV20-1 and TRBJ2-6; 9 bases match TRBD1. The CDR3 runs 19 residues. The germline V gene encodes CDR1 DFQATT and CDR2 SNEGSKA (reference sequence). With V trimmed by 6 bases and J by 0 bases, 15 bases remained unmatched. The CDR3 is CSARNLQGAVNSGANVLTF. The CDR3 DNA follows: TGCAGTGCCCGAAACTTACAGGGGGCGGTCAACTCTGGGGCCAACGTCCTGACTTTC.

This chain joins TRBV18 and TRBJ1-1; no reliable D call. Germline V gene data show CDR1 as KGHSH and CDR2 as LQKENI. V lost 6 bases, J lost 4 bases, and 12 bases lay in between. The CDR3 totals 13 residues. CDR3 protein: CASSPGRATEAFF. The CDR3 region has the DNA TGTGCCAGCTCCCCCGGAAGGGCCACTGAAGCTTTCTTT.

The chain has TRBV5-1 and TRBJ2-1; 9 positions agree with TRBD2. The germline gives CDR1 SGHRS, CDR2 YFSETQ. V lost 0 bases to trimming and J lost 8 bases; unmatched junction nucleotides: 12. The CDR3 consists of 17 residues. The CDR3 nucleotides are TGCGCCAGCAGCTTGGCCGGGGCTAGCGGGGCCATGGATGAGCAGTTCTTC. This gives the protein CASSLAGASGAMDEQFF.

The chain joins TRBV15 to TRBJ2-5; 7 bases are shared with TRBD1. J lost 4 bases, V lost 1 base, and 6 bases had no gene match. The CDR3 has 15 amino acids. The germline V gene has CDR1 LNHNV and CDR2 YYDKDF (reference sequence). The CDR3: CATSRAARGLETQYF. DNA of the CDR3: TGTGCCACCAGCAGAGCGGCGAGGGGGCTAGAGACCCAGTACTTC. The whole variable domain, remainder taken from reference TRBV15 and TRBJ2-5, is DAMVIQNPRYQVTQFGKPVTLSCSQTLNHNVMYWYQQKSSQAPKLLFHYYDKDFNNEADTPDNFQSRRPNTSFCFLDIRSPGLGDTAMYLCATSRAARGLETQYFGPGTRLLVL.

The genes are TRBV7-2 and TRBJ2-2; the D is unclear. Germline CDR1 SGHTA, CDR2 FQGNSA. The CDR3 is 15 residues long. V lost 1 base and J lost 1, with 7 bases in between. The CDR3 protein is CASSLGRQNTGELFF. CDR3 sequence (DNA): TGTGCCAGCAGCTTAGGGCGGCAGAACACCGGGGAGCTGTTTTTT.

The V and J genes are TRBV9 and TRBJ2-2; 10 bases are shared with TRBD1. Germline assignment: CDR1 SGDLS and CDR2 YYNGEE. This CDR3 is built from 15 residues. Trimming at V came to 3 bases and at J to 5 bases, leaving 4 bases not matched to a gene. This CDR3 is CASSARTGGTGELFF. CDR3 in DNA: TGTGCCAGCAGCGCCCGGACAGGGGGGACCGGGGAGCTGTTTTTT. The variable domain in full, with the rest retrieved from reference TRBV9 and TRBJ2-2, is DSGVTQTPKHLITATGQRVTLRCSPRSGDLSVYWYQQSLDQGLQFLIQYYNGEERAKGNILERFSAQQFPDLHSELNLSSLELGDSALYFCASSARTGGTGELFFGEGSRLTVL.

The V call is TRBV6-1, the J call TRBJ2-3; 8 bases map to TRBD1. The ends lost 7 bases at V and 2 bases at J; junction bases unmatched: 5. From germline, CDR1 is MNHNS and CDR2 SASEGT. The CDR3 is 14 residues long. The chain's CDR3 is CASTQGALTDTQYF. DNA of the CDR3: TGTGCCAGCACCCAGGGGGCCCTCACAGATACGCAGTATTTT.

V and J are TRBV4-2 and TRBJ2-7, with D tentatively TRBD1 (5 bases). The CDR3 runs 17 residues. CDR1 is LGHNA and CDR2 is YNFKEQ in the germline V gene. The V end was cut by 0 bases, the J end by 1 base, with 16 bases between. CDR3 amino acids: CASSQEEGQGYSYEQYF. The CDR3 nucleotides are TGTGCCAGCAGCCAAGAGGAAGGGCAGGGCTATTCCTACGAGCAGTACTTC.

A few counts support this clonotype. The chain is built from TRBV14 and TRBJ1-2; D gene ambiguous. The germline V gene has CDR1 SGHDN and CDR2 FVKESK. This CDR3 region has 13 residues. V was clipped by 6 bases and J by 2 bases, with 10 bases between them. The CDR3: CASSPSANYGYTF. The CDR3 coding sequence is TGTGCCAGCAGTCCAAGTGCCAACTATGGCTACACCTTC.

The chain has TRBV7-2 and TRBJ1-1, with D perhaps matching TRBD1 (5 bases). The CDR3 is 14 residues long. Trimming cost V 1 base and J 5 bases, with 11 bases left between them. Per germline, CDR1 SGHTA and CDR2 FQGNSA. The CDR3 nucleotides read TGTGCCAGCAGCTTAGACCGGGGGATGACTGAAGCTTTCTTT. The encoded protein is CASSLDRGMTEAFF.

This clonotype has just a few counts. The chain uses TRBV5-1 and TRBJ2-7; D gene unclear. V lost 1 base, J lost 2 bases, and 10 bases lay in between. From germline, CDR1 is SGHRS and CDR2 YFSETQ. The CDR3 length is 14 residues. This CDR3 is CASSLSIQAYEQYF. The CDR3 DNA follows: TGCGCCAGCAGCTTGAGTATACAAGCCTACGAGCAGTACTTC.

V is TRBV2 and J is TRBJ1-5; D not certain. V was clipped by 6 bases and J by 6 bases, with 6 bases between them. The CDR3 has 11 amino acids. CDR1 is SNHLY and CDR2 is FYNNEI in the germline V gene. The CDR3 loop is CASRLGQPQHF. As DNA, the CDR3 is TGTGCCAGCAGGCTGGGTCAGCCCCAGCATTTT.

The genes are TRBV4-2 and TRBJ2-3; D is ambiguous. The ends were cut back, 4 bases at V and 0 bases at J, with 11 bases in the middle. This CDR3 contains 15 residues. Germline V CDR1 and CDR2: LGHNA, YNFKEQ. The CDR3 region is CASSLTELSTDTQYF. The CDR3 coding sequence is TGTGCCAGCAGCCTGACTGAACTTAGCACAGATACGCAGTATTTT.

V is TRBV12-3 or TRBV12-4 and J is TRBJ1-3; 7 bases line up with TRBD1. The CDR3 length is 16 residues. V was clipped by 4 bases and J by 0 bases; unmatched bases: 6. CDR3 nucleotide sequence: TGTGCCAGCAGTTATAGACAGGGCAGCTCTGGAAACACCATATATTTT. Protein sequence: CASSYRQGSSGNTIYF.

This chain connects TRBV4-2 to TRBJ1-1; D unclear. Germline loops: CDR1 LGHNA, CDR2 YNFKEQ. The CDR3 has 14 residues. V was pared by 5 bases and J by 2 bases, with 12 bases between. Written as DNA, the CDR3 is TGTGCCAGCAGCGTCCAGCCTTCCAACACTGAAGCTTTCTTT. Its protein is CASSVQPSNTEAFF.

The chain recombines TRBV28 with TRBJ1-5; D unclear. Trimming pared 3 bases from V and 0 bases from J, leaving 12 bases between. The germline CDR1 and CDR2 sequences are MDHEN and SYDVKM. The CDR3 loop spans 16 amino acids. CDR3 sequence reads: CASSFSRSYSNQPQHF. The DNA of the CDR3 is TGTGCCAGCAGTTTCTCCAGATCGTATAGCAATCAGCCCCAGCATTTT.

The chain carries TRBV9 and TRBJ2-1, with 12 positions matching TRBD2. Germline-derived CDR1 and CDR2 are SGDLS and YYNGEE. V was clipped by 4 bases and J by 7 bases; unmatched bases: 9. The CDR3 is 16 residues long. DNA for the CDR3: TGTGCCAGCAGCACTCTGACTAGCGGGGGCCTTAATGAGCAGTTCTTC. It is translated as CASSTLTSGGLNEQFF.

V gene TRBV3-1 combines with J gene TRBJ1-5; 9 bases fit TRBD1. The CDR3 extends over 15 amino acids. Germline trimming cut 4 bases from V and 7 bases from J; bases unmatched to any gene: 8. CDR1 and CDR2 (germline): LGHDT, YNNKEL (reference sequence). CDR3 protein: CASSPGTGIAQPQHF. The CDR3 DNA reads as TGTGCCAGCAGCCCCGGGACAGGGATCGCCCAGCCCCAGCATTTT.

The chain joins TRBV20-1 to TRBJ1-6; TRBD1 agrees at 7 bases. This CDR3 region has 16 residues. Trimming cost V 0 bases and J 4 bases; bases outside gene matches: 6. CDR1 and CDR2 (germline): DFQATT, SNEGSKA (reference sequence). CDR3 coding DNA: TGCAGTGCTAGAGAGAGGGGGCAACTGTATAATTCACCCCTCCACTTT. Protein product: CSARERGQLYNSPLHF.

Concerning this clonotype: The junction departs from germline at one end; a sequencing error may be responsible. Here the CDR3 DNA reads TGCGCCAGCAGCTTGTTAGTCGGTCCGAACACTGAAGTTTTCTTT. This translates into CASSLLVGPNTEVFF. The V call is TRBV5-1, the J call TRBJ1-1; D remains ambiguous. From germline, CDR1 is SGHRS and CDR2 YFSETQ. The CDR3 length is 15 residues.

The chain carries TRBV11-2 and TRBJ2-5; D is perhaps TRBD2 (6 bases). The germline V gene has CDR1 SGHAT and CDR2 FQNNGV. This CDR3 is built from 14 residues. The V end was cut by 5 bases, the J end by 3 bases, with 13 bases between. DNA of the CDR3: TGTGCCAGCAGCCGTCTGGGGGGAGAAGAGACCCAGTACTTC. Its protein product is CASSRLGGEETQYF. Together with reference TRBV11-2 and TRBJ2-5, the CDR3 gives the full variable domain: EAGVAQSPRYKIIEKRQSVAFWCNPISGHATLYWYQQILGQGPKLLIQFQNNGVVDDSQLPKDRFSAERLKGVDSTLKIQPAKLEDSAVYLCASSRLGGEETQYFGPGTRLLVL.

This chain uses TRBV7-2 with TRBJ1-1; TRBD1 matches 7 bases. The CDR3 spans 13 residues. Germline V gene data show CDR1 as SGHTA and CDR2 as FQGNSA. Unmatched junction bases numbered 2, after V lost 0 bases and J lost 7 bases. CDR3 region: CASSLAYRGEAFF. For the CDR3, the DNA is TGTGCCAGCAGCTTAGCGTACAGGGGTGAAGCTTTCTTT.

The chain has TRBV4-3 and TRBJ1-4; D unresolved. The CDR3 is 17 residues long. Looked up from germline, CDR1 is LGHNA and CDR2 is YSLEER. The germline V and J ends were trimmed by 0 bases and 3 bases, with 14 bases remaining between them. Written as DNA, the CDR3 is TGCGCCAGCAGCCAAGATTCCAGTTTGGGGTCTAATGAAAAACTGTTTTTT. Residues: CASSQDSSLGSNEKLFF.

The chain recombines TRBV6-2 or TRBV6-3 with TRBJ2-2; 8 bases are shared with TRBD1. Germline V gene data show CDR1 as MNHEY and CDR2 as SVGEGT. Germline trimming cut 4 bases from V and 1 base from J; bases unmatched to any gene: 2. This CDR3 comprises 15 residues. The CDR3 DNA reads as TGTGCCAGCAGTTCGGACAGGGAGAACACCGGGGAGCTGTTTTTT. It translates to CASSSDRENTGELFF.

The gene calls are TRBV5-4 and TRBJ2-5, with D hard to call. Looked up from germline, CDR1 is SGHNT and CDR2 is YYREEE (reference sequence). The CDR3 is 15 residues long. Trimming pared 2 bases from V and 2 bases from J, leaving 13 bases between. CDR3 DNA: TGTGCCAGCAGCTTAGGCAGGAGACCGCAAGAGACCCAGTACTTC. It translates to CASSLGRRPQETQYF.

The chain couples TRBV6-5 to TRBJ2-7, with 8 nucleotides matching TRBD2. V was pared by 0 bases and J by 0 bases, with 7 bases of the junction left unmatched. Per the germline V gene, CDR1 is MNHEY and CDR2 is SVGAGI. The CDR3 totals 17 residues. CDR3 DNA: TGTGCCAGCAGTTACTCGTTGGCGGGGACTAGCTCCTACGAGCAGTACTTC. It is translated as CASSYSLAGTSSYEQYF.

V usage is TRBV5-1 and J usage is TRBJ1-1; D unclear. Trimming left V 2 bases short and J 0 bases short, with 8 bases between. This CDR3 comprises 14 residues. In germline, CDR1 is SGHRS, CDR2 YFSETQ. CDR3 nucleotide sequence: TGCGCCAGCAGCTTCGGGATTATGAACACTGAAGCTTTCTTT. It translates to CASSFGIMNTEAFF.